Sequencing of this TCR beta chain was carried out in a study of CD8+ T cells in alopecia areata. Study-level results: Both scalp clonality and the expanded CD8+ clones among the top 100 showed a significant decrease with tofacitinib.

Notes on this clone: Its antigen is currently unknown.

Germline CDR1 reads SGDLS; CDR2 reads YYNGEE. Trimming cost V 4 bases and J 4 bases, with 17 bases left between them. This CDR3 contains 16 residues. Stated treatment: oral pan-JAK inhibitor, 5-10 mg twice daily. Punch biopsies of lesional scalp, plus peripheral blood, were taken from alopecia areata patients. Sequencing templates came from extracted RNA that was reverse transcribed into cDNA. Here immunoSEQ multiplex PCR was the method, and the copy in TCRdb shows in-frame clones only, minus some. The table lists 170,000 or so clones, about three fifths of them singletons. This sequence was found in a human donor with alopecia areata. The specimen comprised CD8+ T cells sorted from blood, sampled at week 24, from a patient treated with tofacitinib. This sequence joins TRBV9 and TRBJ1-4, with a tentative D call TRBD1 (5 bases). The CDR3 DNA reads TGTGCCAGCAGCCCGAGTGGGGCCAGTCGTAATGAAAAACTGTTTTTT. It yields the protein CASSPSGASRNEKLFF.